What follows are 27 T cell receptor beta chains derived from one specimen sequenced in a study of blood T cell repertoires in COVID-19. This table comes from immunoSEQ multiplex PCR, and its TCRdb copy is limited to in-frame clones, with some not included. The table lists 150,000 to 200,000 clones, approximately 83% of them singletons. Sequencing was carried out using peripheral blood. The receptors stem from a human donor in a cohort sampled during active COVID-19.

CDR3 coding DNA: TGTGCCAGCTCACCATCGGAGTACCAAGAGACCCAGTACTTC. Protein: CASSPSEYQETQYF. The gene calls are TRBV18 and TRBJ2-5; no definite D call. Trimming removed 2 bases from V and 0 bases from J, with 7 bases in between. Germline V CDR1 and CDR2: KGHSH, LQKENI. This CDR3 has 14 residues.

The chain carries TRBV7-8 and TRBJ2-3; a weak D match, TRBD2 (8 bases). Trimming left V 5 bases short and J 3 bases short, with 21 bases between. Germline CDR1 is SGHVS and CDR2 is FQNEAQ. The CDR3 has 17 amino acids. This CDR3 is CASSQAGGSGRTDTQYF. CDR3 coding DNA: TGTGCCAGCAGCCAAGCAGGGGGGAGCGGGAGAACAGATACGCAGTATTTT.

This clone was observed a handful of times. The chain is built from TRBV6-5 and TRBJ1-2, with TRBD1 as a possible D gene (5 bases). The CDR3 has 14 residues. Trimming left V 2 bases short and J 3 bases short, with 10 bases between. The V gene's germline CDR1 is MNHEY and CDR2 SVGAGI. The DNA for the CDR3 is TGTGCCAGCAGTTACCGGGGGACCGACTATGGCTACACCTTC. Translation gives CASSYRGTDYGYTF.

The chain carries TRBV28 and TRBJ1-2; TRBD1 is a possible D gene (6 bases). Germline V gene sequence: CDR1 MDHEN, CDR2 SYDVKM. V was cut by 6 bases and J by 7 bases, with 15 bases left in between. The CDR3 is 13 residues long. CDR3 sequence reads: CASSLGGGFGYTF. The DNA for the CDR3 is TGTGCCAGCAGCCTTGGGGGCGGGTTTGGCTACACCTTC.

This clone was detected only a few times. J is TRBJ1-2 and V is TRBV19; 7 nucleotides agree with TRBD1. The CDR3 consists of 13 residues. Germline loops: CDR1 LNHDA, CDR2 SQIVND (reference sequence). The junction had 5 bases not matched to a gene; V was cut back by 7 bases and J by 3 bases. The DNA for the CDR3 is TGTGCCAGTACCCCAGGACAGGACTATGGCTACACCTTC. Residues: CASTPGQDYGYTF. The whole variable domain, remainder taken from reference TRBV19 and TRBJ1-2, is DGGITQSPKYLFRKEGQNVTLSCEQNLNHDAMYWYRQDPGQGLRLIYYSQIVNDFQKGDIAEGYSVSREKKESFPLTVTSAQKNPTAFYLCASTPGQDYGYTFGSGTRLTVV.

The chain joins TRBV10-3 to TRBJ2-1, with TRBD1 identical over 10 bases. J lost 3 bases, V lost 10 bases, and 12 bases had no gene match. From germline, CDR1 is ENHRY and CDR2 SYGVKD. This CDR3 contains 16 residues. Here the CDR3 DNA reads TGTGCCAGTCTTAACCGGGACAGGGGCCTCTACAATGAGCAGTTCTTC. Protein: CASLNRDRGLYNEQFF.

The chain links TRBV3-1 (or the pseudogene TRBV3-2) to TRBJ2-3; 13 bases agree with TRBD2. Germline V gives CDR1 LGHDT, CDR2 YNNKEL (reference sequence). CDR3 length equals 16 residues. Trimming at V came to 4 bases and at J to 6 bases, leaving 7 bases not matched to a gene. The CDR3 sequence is CASSPKGTSGTDTQYF. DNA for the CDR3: TGTGCCAGCAGCCCGAAGGGGACTAGCGGGACCGATACGCAGTATTTT.

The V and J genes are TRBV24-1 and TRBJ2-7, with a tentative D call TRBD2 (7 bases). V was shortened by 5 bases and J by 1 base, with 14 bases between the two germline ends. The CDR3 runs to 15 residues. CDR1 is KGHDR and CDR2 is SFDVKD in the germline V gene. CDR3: CATSVNRGGSYEQYF. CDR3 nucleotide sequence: TGTGCCACCAGTGTCAATAGGGGGGGATCCTACGAGCAGTACTTC.

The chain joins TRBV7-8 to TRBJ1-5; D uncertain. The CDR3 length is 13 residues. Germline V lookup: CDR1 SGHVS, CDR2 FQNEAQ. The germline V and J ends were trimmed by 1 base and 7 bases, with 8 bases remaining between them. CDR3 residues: CASSLEEEQPQHF. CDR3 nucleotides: TGTGCCAGCAGCTTAGAGGAGGAGCAGCCCCAGCATTTT.

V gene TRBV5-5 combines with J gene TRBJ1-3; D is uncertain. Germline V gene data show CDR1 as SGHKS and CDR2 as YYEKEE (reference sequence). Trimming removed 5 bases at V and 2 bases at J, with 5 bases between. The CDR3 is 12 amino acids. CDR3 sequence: CASSSPGNTIYF. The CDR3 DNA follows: TGTGCCAGCAGTAGCCCTGGAAACACCATATATTTT.

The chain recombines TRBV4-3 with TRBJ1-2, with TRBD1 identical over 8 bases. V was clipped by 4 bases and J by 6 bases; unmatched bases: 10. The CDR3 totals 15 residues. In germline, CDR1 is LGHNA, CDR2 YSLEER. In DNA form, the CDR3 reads TGCGCCAGCAGCCCAAATCAGGAGACAGGGGATGGCTACACCTTC. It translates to CASSPNQETGDGYTF.

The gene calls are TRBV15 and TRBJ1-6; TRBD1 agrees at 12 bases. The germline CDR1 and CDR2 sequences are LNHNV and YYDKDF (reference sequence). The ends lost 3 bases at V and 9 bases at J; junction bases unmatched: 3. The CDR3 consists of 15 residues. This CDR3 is CATSSGTGGISPLHF. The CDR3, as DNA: TGTGCCACCAGCAGCGGGACAGGGGGCATTTCACCCCTCCACTTT.

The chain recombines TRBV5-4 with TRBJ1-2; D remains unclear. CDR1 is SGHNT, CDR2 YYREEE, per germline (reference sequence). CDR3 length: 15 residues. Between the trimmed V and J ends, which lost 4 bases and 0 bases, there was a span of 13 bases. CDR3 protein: CASSPGVTPNYGYTF. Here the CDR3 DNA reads TGTGCCAGCAGCCCGGGAGTCACCCCTAACTATGGCTACACCTTC.

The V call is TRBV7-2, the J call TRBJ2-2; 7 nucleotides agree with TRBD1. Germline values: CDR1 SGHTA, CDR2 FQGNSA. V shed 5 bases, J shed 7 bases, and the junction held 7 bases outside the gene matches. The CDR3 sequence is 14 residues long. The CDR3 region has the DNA TGTGCCAGCAGCCCCGACAGGGCCGGCGGGGAGCTGTTTTTT. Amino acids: CASSPDRAGGELFF. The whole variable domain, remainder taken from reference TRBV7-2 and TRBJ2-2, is GAGVSQSPSNKVTEKGKDVELRCDPISGHTALYWYRQSLGQGLEFLIYFQGNSAPDKSGLPSDRFSAERTGGSVSTLTIQRTQQEDSAVYLCASSPDRAGGELFFGEGSRLTVL.

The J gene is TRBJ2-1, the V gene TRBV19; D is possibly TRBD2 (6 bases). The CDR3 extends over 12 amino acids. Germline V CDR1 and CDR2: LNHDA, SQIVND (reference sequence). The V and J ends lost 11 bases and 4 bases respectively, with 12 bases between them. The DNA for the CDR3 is TGTGCCGCGGGGCGGAGGTACAATGAGCAGTTCTTC. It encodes CAAGRRYNEQFF.

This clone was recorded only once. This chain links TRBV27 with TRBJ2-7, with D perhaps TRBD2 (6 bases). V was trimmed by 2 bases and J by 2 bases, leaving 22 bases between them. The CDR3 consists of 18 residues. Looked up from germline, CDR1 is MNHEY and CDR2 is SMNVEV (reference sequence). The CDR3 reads CASSLRGVLSGRAYEQYF. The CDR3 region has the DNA TGTGCCAGCAGTTTAAGAGGGGTACTTAGCGGAAGGGCCTACGAGCAGTACTTC.

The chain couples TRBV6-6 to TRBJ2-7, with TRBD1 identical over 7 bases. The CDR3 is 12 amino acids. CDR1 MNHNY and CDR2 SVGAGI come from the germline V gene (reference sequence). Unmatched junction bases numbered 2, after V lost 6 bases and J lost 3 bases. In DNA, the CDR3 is TGTGCCAGCAGGGACAGGAACTACGAGCAGTACTTC. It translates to CASRDRNYEQYF.

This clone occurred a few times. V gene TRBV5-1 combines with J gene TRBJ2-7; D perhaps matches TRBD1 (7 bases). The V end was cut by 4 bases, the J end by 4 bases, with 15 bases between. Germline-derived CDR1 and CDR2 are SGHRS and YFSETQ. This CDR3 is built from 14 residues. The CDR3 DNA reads TGCGCCAGCAGCGGGGGGACAGTTAGGTACGAGCAGTACTTC. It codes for CASSGGTVRYEQYF.

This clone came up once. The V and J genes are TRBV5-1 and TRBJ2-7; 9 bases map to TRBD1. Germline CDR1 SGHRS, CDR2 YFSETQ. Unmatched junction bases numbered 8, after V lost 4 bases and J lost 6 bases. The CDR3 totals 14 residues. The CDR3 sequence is CASSPGQGNSEQYF. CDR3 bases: TGCGCCAGCAGCCCGGGACAGGGAAACTCCGAGCAGTACTTC.

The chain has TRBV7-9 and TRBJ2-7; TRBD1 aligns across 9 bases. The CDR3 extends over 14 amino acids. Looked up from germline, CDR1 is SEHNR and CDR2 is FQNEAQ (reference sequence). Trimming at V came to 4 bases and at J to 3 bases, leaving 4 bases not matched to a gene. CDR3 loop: CASSSRDRDYEQYF. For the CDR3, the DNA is TGTGCCAGCAGCTCCCGGGACAGGGACTACGAGCAGTACTTC.

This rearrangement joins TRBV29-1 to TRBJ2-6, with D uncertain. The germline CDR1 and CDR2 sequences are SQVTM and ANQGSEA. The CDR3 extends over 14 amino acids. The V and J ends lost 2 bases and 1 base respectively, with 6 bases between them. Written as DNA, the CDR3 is TGCAGCGTTGAAAGCGTTTCTGGGGCCAACGTCCTGACTTTC. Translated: CSVESVSGANVLTF.

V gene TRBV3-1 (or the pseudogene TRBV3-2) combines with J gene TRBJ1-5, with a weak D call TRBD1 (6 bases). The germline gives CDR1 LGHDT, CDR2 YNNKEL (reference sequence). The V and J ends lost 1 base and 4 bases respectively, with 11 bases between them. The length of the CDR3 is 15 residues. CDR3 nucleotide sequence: TGTGCCAGCAGCCAAGGGACAGCGCCGAATCAGCCCCAGCATTTT. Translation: CASSQGTAPNQPQHF.

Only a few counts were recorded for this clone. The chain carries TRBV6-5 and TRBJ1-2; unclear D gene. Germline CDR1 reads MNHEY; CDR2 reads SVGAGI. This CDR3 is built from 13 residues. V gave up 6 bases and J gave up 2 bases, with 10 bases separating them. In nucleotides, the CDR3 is TGTGCCAGCAGGGCCACCGTAAACTATGGCTACACCTTC. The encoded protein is CASRATVNYGYTF.

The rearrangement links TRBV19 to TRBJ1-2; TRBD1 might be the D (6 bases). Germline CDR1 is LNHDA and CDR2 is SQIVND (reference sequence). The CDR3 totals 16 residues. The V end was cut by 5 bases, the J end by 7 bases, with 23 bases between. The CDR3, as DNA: TGTGCCAGTAGTCTCGGACAGAACTCTCTATGGTTTGGCTACACCTTC. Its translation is CASSLGQNSLWFGYTF.

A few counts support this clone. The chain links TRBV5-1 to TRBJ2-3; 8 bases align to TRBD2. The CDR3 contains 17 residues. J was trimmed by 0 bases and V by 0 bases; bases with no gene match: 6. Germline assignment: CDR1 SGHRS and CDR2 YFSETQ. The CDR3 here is CASSLAGGLDSTDTQYF. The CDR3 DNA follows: TGCGCCAGCAGCTTGGCCGGGGGACTAGACAGCACAGATACGCAGTATTTT.

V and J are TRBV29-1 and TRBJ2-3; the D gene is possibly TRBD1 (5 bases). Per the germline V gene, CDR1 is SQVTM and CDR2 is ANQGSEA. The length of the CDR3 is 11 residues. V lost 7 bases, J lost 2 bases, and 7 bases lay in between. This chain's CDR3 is CSARVTDTQYF. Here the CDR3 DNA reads TGCAGCGCCAGGGTCACAGATACGCAGTATTTT.

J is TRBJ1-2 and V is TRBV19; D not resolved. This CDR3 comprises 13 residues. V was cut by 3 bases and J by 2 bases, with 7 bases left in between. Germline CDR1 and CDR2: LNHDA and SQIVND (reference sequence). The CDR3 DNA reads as TGTGCCAGTAGTATCCCTCCGAACTATGGCTACACCTTC. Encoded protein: CASSIPPNYGYTF.